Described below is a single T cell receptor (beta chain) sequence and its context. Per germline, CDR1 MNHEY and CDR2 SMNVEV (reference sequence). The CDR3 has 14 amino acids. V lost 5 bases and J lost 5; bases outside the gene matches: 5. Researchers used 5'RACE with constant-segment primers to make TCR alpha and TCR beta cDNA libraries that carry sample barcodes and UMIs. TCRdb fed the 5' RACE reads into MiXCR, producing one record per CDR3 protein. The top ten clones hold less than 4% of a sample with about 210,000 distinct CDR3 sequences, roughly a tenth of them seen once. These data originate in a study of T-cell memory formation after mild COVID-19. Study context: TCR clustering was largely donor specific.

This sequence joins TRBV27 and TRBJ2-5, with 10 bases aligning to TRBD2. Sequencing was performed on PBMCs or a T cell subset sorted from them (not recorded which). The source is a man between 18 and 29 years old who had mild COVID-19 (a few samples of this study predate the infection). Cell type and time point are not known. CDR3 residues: CASSSGGAEETQYF. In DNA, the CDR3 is TGTGCCAGCAGTAGCGGGGGGGCCGAGGAGACCCAGTACTTC.